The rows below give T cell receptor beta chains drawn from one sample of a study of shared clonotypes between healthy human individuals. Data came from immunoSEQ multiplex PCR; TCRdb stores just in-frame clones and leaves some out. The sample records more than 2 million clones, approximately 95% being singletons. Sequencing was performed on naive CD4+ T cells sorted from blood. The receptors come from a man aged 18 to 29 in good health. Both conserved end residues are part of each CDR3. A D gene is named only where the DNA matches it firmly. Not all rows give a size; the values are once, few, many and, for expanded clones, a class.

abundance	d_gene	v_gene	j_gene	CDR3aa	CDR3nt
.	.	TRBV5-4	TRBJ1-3	CASSQRGTFNTIYF	TGTGCCAGCAGCCAACGGGGGACTTTCAACACCATATATTTT
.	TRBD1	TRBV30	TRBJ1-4	CAWRGTGGRNEKLFF	TGTGCCTGGAGGGGGACAGGGGGCCGGAATGAAAAACTGTTTTTT
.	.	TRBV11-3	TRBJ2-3	CASQGINTDTQYF	TGTGCCAGCCAGGGGATCAACACAGATACGCAGTATTTT
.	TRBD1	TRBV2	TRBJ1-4	CASIGQGPGKLFF	TGTGCCAGCATCGGACAGGGTCCTGGAAAACTGTTTTTT
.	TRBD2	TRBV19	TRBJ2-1	CASSMTSGSGEQFF	TGTGCCAGTAGTATGACTAGCGGGAGTGGTGAGCAGTTCTTC
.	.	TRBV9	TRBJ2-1	CASSVESLAYNEQFF	TGTGCCAGCAGCGTAGAAAGTCTAGCCTACAATGAGCAGTTCTTC
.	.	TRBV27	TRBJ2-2	CASSFPVTGELFF	TGTGCCAGCAGTTTCCCCGTTACCGGGGAGCTGTTTTTT
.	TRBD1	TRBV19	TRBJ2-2	CAASGQANTGELFF	TGTGCCGCCTCGGGACAGGCCAACACCGGGGAGCTGTTTTTT
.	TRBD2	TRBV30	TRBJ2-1	CAWSAPLGGVYNEQFF	TGTGCCTGGAGTGCCCCCTTGGGGGGGGTCTACAATGAGCAGTTCTTC
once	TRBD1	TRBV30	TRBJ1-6	CAWRGTGGSPLHF	TGTGCCTGGAGGGGCACAGGGGGCTCACCCCTCCACTTT
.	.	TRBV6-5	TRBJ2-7	CASSLQANTEQYF	TGTGCCAGCAGCCTACAGGCAAATACCGAGCAGTACTTC
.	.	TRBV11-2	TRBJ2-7	CASSLGRSYEQYF	TGTGCCAGCAGCTTAGGCAGATCCTACGAGCAGTACTTC
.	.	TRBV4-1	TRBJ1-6	CASSQDWLAYNSPLHF	TGCGCCAGCAGCCAAGATTGGTTGGCCTATAATTCACCCCTCCACTTT
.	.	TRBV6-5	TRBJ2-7	CASRDPVSYEQYF	TGTGCCAGCAGGGACCCAGTATCCTACGAGCAGTACTTC
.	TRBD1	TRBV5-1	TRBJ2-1	CASSLVGTGAYNEQFF	TGCGCCAGCAGCTTGGTGGGGACAGGGGCCTACAATGAGCAGTTCTTC
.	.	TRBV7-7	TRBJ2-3	CASSPQYTDTQYF	TGTGCTAGCAGCCCCCAATACACAGATACGCAGTATTTT
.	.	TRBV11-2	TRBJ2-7	CASSPDIYYEQYF	TGTGCCAGCAGCCCGGACATTTACTACGAGCAGTACTTC
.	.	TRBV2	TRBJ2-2	CASSDMGSQGTGELFF	TGTGCCAGCAGTGATATGGGGAGTCAAGGGACCGGGGAGCTGTTTTTT
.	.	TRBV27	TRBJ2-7	CASRRQGLYEQYF	TGTGCCAGCAGGCGCCAGGGTCTCTACGAGCAGTACTTC
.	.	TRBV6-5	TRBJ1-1	CASSYSSGSNTEAFF	TGTGCCAGCAGTTACTCTTCAGGGTCGAACACTGAAGCTTTCTTT
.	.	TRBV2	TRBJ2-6	CLSRALSGANVLTF	TGTCTCAGTAGGGCTCTCTCTGGGGCCAACGTCCTGACTTTC
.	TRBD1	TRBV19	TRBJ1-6	CASSIRDSNSPLHF	TGTGCCAGTAGTATTCGGGACAGCAATTCACCCCTCCACTTT
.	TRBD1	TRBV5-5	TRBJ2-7	CASSSTGGPTLVQQYF	TGTGCCAGCAGCTCAACAGGGGGCCCTACTCTCGTCCAGCAGTACTTC